This record looks at one T cell receptor (beta chain) sequence and its context. What it binds is unknown. Unmatched junction bases numbered 6, after V lost 5 bases and J lost 6 bases. This CDR3 spans 15 amino acids. CDR1 and CDR2 (germline): LNHNV, YYDKDF (reference sequence). The data stem from a study of cytomegalovirus exposure and HLA in healthy donors. Study summary: Among the 300 to 400 donors who were genotyped, approximately 83% fell in the genetic ancestry cluster that is associated with self-reported Caucasian donors.

Study results and caveats: A prior analysis recorded that most TCR beta V segments were productive about 87% or about 30% of the time. A later analysis revealed that TCR association rates differed between HLA loci, peaking at DRB1 and bottoming out at HLA-C. It was approximately 160 TCR beta chains that were listed as cytomegalovirus-associated.

60 Vbeta and 13 Jbeta primers were used in PCR. Produced via immunoSEQ multiplex PCR; TCRdb's table is partial and in-frame only. The sample has about 150,000 clones; 80% are singletons. This chain joins TRBV15 and TRBJ1-5, with 11 bases identical to TRBD1. This TCR was recovered from a man aged 25 to 40 in good health and CMV-seronegative. The sequencing sample was made of PBMCs. Here the CDR3 reads CATSGLDRGLQPQHF. The CDR3 nucleotides read TGTGCCACCAGCGGCCTGGACAGGGGGCTTCAGCCCCAGCATTTT. Full variable domain (outside the CDR3, taken from reference TRBV15 and TRBJ1-5): DAMVIQNPRYQVTQFGKPVTLSCSQTLNHNVMYWYQQKSSQAPKLLFHYYDKDFNNEADTPDNFQSRRPNTSFCFLDIRSPGLGDTAMYLCATSGLDRGLQPQHFGDGTRLSIL.